The 9 T cell receptor beta chains reported below all come from one sample, sequenced in a study of T cell clonality in common variable immunodeficiency. Clones were read by immunoSEQ multiplex PCR, and TCRdb kept only the in-frame ones, dropping some. The data show 57,000 or so clones, with none appearing a single time. The sample was peripheral blood mononuclear cells. Receptors were obtained from a person aged 18 to 75 in good health.

A remark on this clone: The read halts 3 residues ahead of the CDR3 end, with the missing end drawn from the germline J gene. The gene calls are TRBV5-1 and TRBJ1-5; a weak D match, TRBD1 (6 bases). V dropped 4 bases and J dropped 2 bases, with 13 bases sitting between them. Germline V gives CDR1 SGHRS, CDR2 YFSETQ. The CDR3 spans 15 residues. CDR3 bases read: TGCGCCAGCAGCCCGGCGGCAGGGGGCAATCAGCCC. Encoded protein: CASSPAAGGNQP. The entire CDR3 reads CASSPAAGGNQPQHF.

The sample holds many counts of this clone. The read ends 3 residues before the CDR3 terminus; that terminus is restored from the germline J gene. J is TRBJ2-7 and V is TRBV5-6, with D possibly matching TRBD1 (5 bases). The CDR3 is 13 residues long. Germline lookup yields CDR1 SGHDT and CDR2 YYEEEE. V lost 5 bases and J 4 bases, leaving 13 bases between the germline ends. The DNA read from the CDR3 is TGTGCCAGCAGTCCTGACAGCACTTACGAG. This translates into CASSPDSTYE. The full CDR3 protein reads CASSPDSTYEQYF.

This clone has ten or more counts. The read is 3 residues too short to cover the CDR3 end, so that end is filled in from the germline J gene. The rearrangement links TRBV6-1 to TRBJ1-1; D unclear. V was cut by 2 bases and J by 3 bases, with 10 bases left in between. The CDR3 covers 14 residues. Per germline, CDR1 MNHNS and CDR2 SASEGT. The CDR3 loop is CASSESGGYTEAFF. The DNA read from the CDR3 is TGTGCCAGCAGTGAAAGCGGTGGATACACTGAA.

This clone appeared many times. The read comes to an end 3 residues before the CDR3 does, leaving the germline J gene to fill in the end. The V gene is TRBV20-1, the J gene TRBJ2-5; D gene ambiguous. Germline V gene lookup returns CDR1 DFQATT and CDR2 SNEGSKA (reference sequence). The CDR3 spans 13 residues. Trimming took off 1 base at V and 1 base at J, with 7 bases between the two ends. This CDR3 reads CSARVSGQETQYF. The sequenced part of the CDR3 DNA is TGCAGTGCTAGAGTTAGTGGCCAAGAGACC.

This clone was found many times. Read data end 3 residues before the CDR3 end; the end is taken from the germline J gene. The chain is built from TRBV5-6 and TRBJ1-1, with unresolved D. Looked up from germline, CDR1 is SGHDT and CDR2 is YYEEEE. Trimming left V 0 bases short and J 0 bases short, with 9 bases between. CDR3 size: 15 residues. The part of the CDR3 DNA that was read is TGTGCCAGCAGCTTGGGTTTCCTAATGAACACTGAA. The encoded protein is CASSLGFLMNTE. The full-length CDR3 reads as CASSLGFLMNTEAFF.

Many counts were recorded for this clone. The CDR3 extends 3 residues past the end of the read, so its final part is completed from the germline J gene. The chain recombines TRBV20-1 with TRBJ2-3, with 7 positions matching TRBD2. Germline V gene sequence: CDR1 DFQATT, CDR2 SNEGSKA (reference sequence). The CDR3 runs 14 residues. Trimming at V came to 2 bases and at J to 0 bases, leaving 2 bases not matched to a gene. Incomplete CDR3 DNA: TGCAGTGCTAGATGGGGGGGAAGCACAGATACG. Amino acid sequence: CSARWGGSTDT. The CDR3 reads in full as CSARWGGSTDTQYF.

This clone was recorded many times. Read sequence stops 3 residues before the CDR3 end, and the germline J gene provides the missing end. The chain uses TRBV20-1 and TRBJ2-1; D may be TRBD1 (5 bases). Per germline, CDR1 DFQATT and CDR2 SNEGSKA (reference sequence). The CDR3 has 15 amino acids. Trimming removed 6 bases from V and 0 bases from J, with 15 bases in between. CDR3 amino acids: CSAPRGGSSYNEQFF. The sequenced part of the CDR3 DNA is TGCAGTGCGCCTAGGGGCGGAAGCTCCTACAATGAG.

This clone was counted ten times or more. From the germline J gene comes the end of the CDR3, since the read stops 3 residues before it. The chain uses TRBV10-3 and TRBJ1-1; 10 bases are a match to TRBD1. Germline V CDR1 and CDR2: ENHRY, SYGVKD. This CDR3 spans 12 amino acids. The trim removed 6 bases at V and 6 bases at J, leaving 1 base unmatched. The sequenced CDR3 bases are TGTGCCATCAGAGGACAGGGGGCTGAA. The encoded protein is CAIRGQGAE. The full CDR3 protein reads CAIRGQGAEAFF.

This clone was recorded many times. The read finishes 3 residues shy of the CDR3 end, and the germline J gene is used to complete it. J is TRBJ2-4 and V is TRBV5-1; 8 bases line up with TRBD1. This CDR3 contains 15 residues. The ends lost 0 bases at V and 8 bases at J; junction bases unmatched: 7. In germline, CDR1 is SGHRS, CDR2 YFSETQ. The CDR3 DNA, read in part, is TGCGCCAGCAGCTTGGGGACAGGGTCATATGACATT. Its protein product is CASSLGTGSYDI. The entire CDR3 protein reads CASSLGTGSYDIQYF. Filled out from reference TRBV5-1 and TRBJ2-4, the complete variable domain reads KAGVTQTPRYLIKTRGQQVTLSCSPISGHRSVSWYQQTPGQGLQFLFEYFSETQRNKGNFPGRFSGRQFSNSRSEMNVSTLELGDSALYLCASSLGTGSYDIQYFGAGTRLSVL.